The clone carrying this T cell receptor beta chain was observed once. The method was immunoSEQ multiplex PCR; TCRdb's version includes in-frame clones alone and lacks a portion of them. The table has 150,000 to 200,000 clones, 90% to 95% seen once. These data come from a study of control samples from healthy donors and cancer patients. The sequenced material came from blood. The TCR originated in a woman in her late teens or twenties in good health.

CDR3: CASSRPGPIAYNEQFF. CDR3 coding DNA: TGTGCCAGCAGCCGCCCGGGCCCCATCGCCTACAATGAGCAGTTCTTC. The genes are TRBV21-1 and TRBJ2-1. TRBV21-1 is a pseudogene locus. The CDR3 consists of 16 residues.